The 25 T cell receptor beta chains below come from one sample, sequenced in a study of blood T cell repertoires in COVID-19. The protocol was immunoSEQ multiplex PCR, while the TCRdb copy is restricted to in-frame clones and leaves out a portion. The sample carries a few hundred thousand clones, 87% recorded once. The material sequenced was peripheral blood. All receptors derive from a man aged 18 to 35 with active or convalescent COVID-19.

The V and J genes are TRBV6-5 and TRBJ1-6; perhaps TRBD1 as D (5 bases). This CDR3 comprises 15 residues. Trimming stripped 5 bases from V and 7 bases from J, with 15 bases between. Germline V gives CDR1 MNHEY, CDR2 SVGAGI. CDR3 sequence reads: CASSLSGGRNSPLHF. As DNA, the CDR3 is TGTGCCAGCAGTCTTTCGGGGGGACGGAATTCACCCCTCCACTTT.

The genes are TRBV10-3 and TRBJ2-7; maybe TRBD1 (6 bases). The CDR3 totals 14 residues. Deletions cut 6 bases from V and 3 bases from J, with 15 bases between. Germline loops: CDR1 ENHRY, CDR2 SYGVKD. The CDR3 DNA sequence: TGTGCCATCAGCGGGAAAACAGGGAGCTACGAGCAGTACTTC. As protein: CAISGKTGSYEQYF.

This sequence joins TRBV19 and TRBJ2-7; TRBD1 matches at 8 bases. V lost 6 bases and J lost 2; bases outside the gene matches: 9. CDR3 size: 15 residues. CDR1 LNHDA and CDR2 SQIVND come from the germline V gene (reference sequence). The CDR3 loop reads CASRSIQGAPYEQYF. The CDR3 DNA reads as TGTGCCAGTAGATCTATTCAGGGGGCTCCCTACGAGCAGTACTTC.

The rearrangement joins TRBV5-1 to TRBJ2-2; 8 bases line up with TRBD2. In germline, CDR1 is SGHRS, CDR2 YFSETQ. This CDR3 has 15 residues. J lost 7 bases, V lost 0 bases, and 5 bases had no gene match. The chain's CDR3 is CASSLGSGNVGELFF. The DNA of the CDR3 is TGCGCCAGCAGCTTGGGTAGCGGGAATGTCGGGGAGCTGTTTTTT. Supplemented by reference TRBV5-1 and TRBJ2-2, the full variable domain reads KAGVTQTPRYLIKTRGQQVTLSCSPISGHRSVSWYQQTPGQGLQFLFEYFSETQRNKGNFPGRFSGRQFSNSRSEMNVSTLELGDSALYLCASSLGSGNVGELFFGEGSRLTVL.

This clone was seen just once. CDR3 nucleotide sequence: TGTGCCAGCAGTTACTCCTCCCAGGGTTTGCACACTGAAGCTTTCTTT. This codes for CASSYSSQGLHTEAFF. This chain connects TRBV6-5 to TRBJ1-1, with D possibly being TRBD1 (5 bases). Germline CDR1 is MNHEY and CDR2 is SVGAGI. There are 16 residues in the CDR3. V was trimmed by 0 bases and J by 3 bases, leaving 14 bases between them.

This chain joins TRBV27 and TRBJ1-2; TRBD1 matches 7 bases. The CDR3 has 15 amino acids. With 5 bases clipped from V and 5 bases from J, the junction kept 11 bases outside the gene matches. CDR1 MNHEY and CDR2 SMNVEV come from the germline V gene (reference sequence). The CDR3 loop reads CASSPRTGFGYGYTF. The CDR3 nucleotides read TGTGCCAGCAGTCCAAGGACAGGCTTCGGGTATGGCTACACCTTC.

V gene TRBV5-5 combines with J gene TRBJ2-7; TRBD2 might be the D (5 bases). The CDR3 is 14 amino acids. V gave up 5 bases and J gave up 5 bases, with 17 bases separating them. Germline lookup yields CDR1 SGHKS and CDR2 YYEKEE (reference sequence). CDR3 region: CASRGGPLGDEQYF. The CDR3 nucleotides read TGTGCCAGCAGGGGCGGGCCACTTGGTGACGAGCAGTACTTC.

The chain has TRBV27 and TRBJ2-3, with D perhaps TRBD1 (5 bases). The CDR3 loop spans 17 amino acids. V was clipped by 6 bases and J by 0 bases, with 19 bases between them. The germline gives CDR1 MNHEY, CDR2 SMNVEV (reference sequence). CDR3 protein: CASSRPSPGFSTDTQYF. In nucleotides, the CDR3 is TGTGCCAGCAGCCGGCCCTCCCCAGGGTTTAGCACAGATACGCAGTATTTT.

The V gene is TRBV27, the J gene TRBJ2-2; 8 nucleotides agree with TRBD1. Germline V gene lookup returns CDR1 MNHEY and CDR2 SMNVEV (reference sequence). This CDR3 is 16 amino acids long. Trimming cost V 1 base and J 4 bases; bases outside gene matches: 5. CDR3: CASSLWVQGATGELFF. CDR3 nucleotide sequence: TGTGCCAGCAGTTTATGGGTGCAGGGGGCCACCGGGGAGCTGTTTTTT.

The chain couples TRBV29-1 to TRBJ1-3, with 9 bases fitting TRBD1. The V gene's germline CDR1 is SQVTM and CDR2 ANQGSEA. This CDR3 is 14 amino acids long. Unmatched junction bases numbered 3, after V lost 4 bases and J lost 2 bases. The CDR3 here is CSVATGGTGNTIYF. The CDR3 DNA sequence: TGCAGCGTTGCAACAGGGGGCACTGGAAACACCATATATTTT.

This clone occurred once. V gene TRBV2 combines with J gene TRBJ1-1; D is perhaps TRBD1 (5 bases). V shed 4 bases and J shed 2 bases, with 20 bases lying between them. CDR3 length: 17 residues. Germline lookup yields CDR1 SNHLY and CDR2 FYNNEI. For the CDR3, the DNA is TGTGCCAGCAGTGGCGTCGTAGGACAACATCATAACACTGAAGCTTTCTTT. The encoded protein is CASSGVVGQHHNTEAFF.

This sequence joins TRBV7-9 and TRBJ2-3; 8 bases are a match to TRBD2. Trimming removed 2 bases from V and 5 bases from J; junction bases left unmatched: 18. The CDR3 runs to 19 residues. Per germline, CDR1 SEHNR and CDR2 FQNEAQ (reference sequence). This chain's CDR3 is CASSLSARGSGGPQDTQYF. The CDR3 DNA reads as TGTGCCAGCAGCTTATCAGCTCGCGGAAGCGGGGGCCCCCAAGATACGCAGTATTTT.

The chain carries TRBV7-8 and TRBJ2-7; 7 bases match TRBD1. V dropped 5 bases and J dropped 3; count of bases not matched to a gene: 7. The CDR3 length is 14 residues. CDR1 and CDR2 (germline): SGHVS, FQNEAQ. Here the CDR3 reads CASSPTGVVYEQYF. As DNA, the CDR3 is TGTGCCAGCAGCCCCACAGGGGTGGTCTACGAGCAGTACTTC.

This rearrangement joins TRBV9 to TRBJ1-2; D is undetermined. This CDR3 spans 12 amino acids. Trimming left V 4 bases short and J 3 bases short, with 7 bases between. Germline assignment: CDR1 SGDLS and CDR2 YYNGEE. This chain's CDR3 is CASSRRDYGYTF. CDR3 in DNA: TGTGCCAGCAGCAGGAGGGACTATGGCTACACCTTC.

This clone was picked up one time. The rearrangement joins TRBV29-1 to TRBJ1-2; unclear D gene. Between the trimmed V and J ends, which lost 7 bases and 0 bases, there was a span of 9 bases. This CDR3 contains 12 residues. The germline gives CDR1 SQVTM, CDR2 ANQGSEA. This CDR3 reads CSAARANYGYTF. CDR3 DNA: TGCAGCGCTGCAAGAGCTAACTATGGCTACACCTTC. The full variable domain, completed using reference TRBV29-1 and TRBJ1-2, is SAVISQKPSRDICQRGTSLTIQCQVDSQVTMMFWYRQQPGQSLTLIATANQGSEATYESGFVIDKFPISRPNLTFSTLTVSNMSPEDSSIYLCSAARANYGYTFGSGTRLTVV.

The chain is built from TRBV30 and TRBJ2-3, with a weak D call TRBD2 (7 bases). The CDR3 loop spans 17 amino acids. Germline lookup yields CDR1 GTSNPN and CDR2 SVGIG (reference sequence). V lost 0 bases and J lost 2, with 18 bases in between. The CDR3 sequence: CAWSVLGGGAPTDTQYF. CDR3 DNA sequence: TGTGCCTGGAGTGTACTGGGTGGGGGGGCCCCCACAGATACGCAGTATTTT.

The CDR3 sequence: CASSSQRTGLWHGYTF. DNA of the CDR3: TGTGCCAGTAGTAGCCAGAGAACAGGGCTTTGGCATGGCTACACCTTC. The chain couples TRBV19 to TRBJ1-2; tentatively, D is TRBD1 (6 bases). Germline values: CDR1 LNHDA, CDR2 SQIVND (reference sequence). The germline V and J ends were trimmed by 4 bases and 6 bases, with 21 bases remaining between them. The CDR3 is made up of 16 amino acids.

The V call is TRBV20-1, the J call TRBJ2-3; D is unresolved. The germline V gene encodes CDR1 DFQATT and CDR2 SNEGSKA (reference sequence). V lost 5 bases and J 0 bases, leaving 3 bases between the germline ends. This CDR3 is 11 amino acids long. CDR3 residues: CSASSTDTQYF. For the CDR3, the DNA is TGCAGTGCTTCTAGCACAGATACGCAGTATTTT.

This chain uses TRBV5-6 with TRBJ2-3; 8 bases fit TRBD1. Germline V gene sequence: CDR1 SGHDT, CDR2 YYEEEE. This CDR3 comprises 16 residues. J gave up 2 bases and V 1 base, and 6 bases lay outside the gene matches. The CDR3 is CASSLSDRVLTDTQYF. DNA for the CDR3: TGTGCCAGCAGCTTGTCGGACAGGGTCCTCACAGATACGCAGTATTTT.

The chain couples TRBV28 to TRBJ1-5, with D tentatively TRBD1 (5 bases). V shed 2 bases and J shed 3 bases, with 8 bases lying between them. CDR1 and CDR2 (germline): MDHEN, SYDVKM. This CDR3 spans 14 amino acids. The CDR3 protein is CASSLQGANQPQHF. DNA for the CDR3: TGTGCCAGCAGTTTACAAGGGGCCAATCAGCCCCAGCATTTT.

The chain is built from TRBV27 and TRBJ1-1; 9 bases map to TRBD1. The CDR3 has 18 amino acids. Germline CDR1 is MNHEY and CDR2 is SMNVEV (reference sequence). With 0 bases clipped from V and 4 bases from J, the junction kept 12 bases outside the gene matches. The CDR3 here is CASSLSPGQGLDSTEAFF. CDR3 DNA sequence: TGTGCCAGCAGTTTATCTCCGGGACAGGGTTTAGATAGCACTGAAGCTTTCTTT.

The genes are TRBV7-2 and TRBJ1-2, with D tentatively TRBD1 (5 bases). CDR3 length: 14 residues. The V end was cut by 4 bases, the J end by 6 bases, with 15 bases between. Germline V lookup: CDR1 SGHTA, CDR2 FQGNSA. This CDR3 is CASSYYQGGNGYTF. The CDR3, as DNA: TGTGCCAGCAGCTACTATCAGGGCGGGAATGGCTACACCTTC.

The chain recombines TRBV10-3 with TRBJ2-3; 10 bases align to TRBD2. With V trimmed by 10 bases and J by 1 base, 2 bases remained unmatched. This CDR3 spans 13 amino acids. Germline CDR1 reads ENHRY; CDR2 reads SYGVKD. The CDR3 is CATGLAGTDTQYF. For the CDR3, the DNA is TGTGCCACCGGACTAGCGGGCACAGATACGCAGTATTTT.

The V call is TRBV16, the J call TRBJ1-1; D may be TRBD1 (6 bases). The CDR3 has 14 amino acids. CDR1 and CDR2 (germline): KGHSY, FQNENV. V was shortened by 5 bases and J by 5 bases, with 15 bases between the two germline ends. The DNA for the CDR3 is TGTGCCAGCAGCTCGGAAGATAGGGGGACTGAAGCTTTCTTT. Residues: CASSSEDRGTEAFF.

This chain links TRBV29-1 with TRBJ2-5, with a possible D match to TRBD1 (5 bases). The CDR3 has 11 residues. Germline CDR1 reads SQVTM; CDR2 reads ANQGSEA. The V end lost 5 bases, the J end lost 4 bases, and 8 bases lay between the germline ends. CDR3 sequence: CSVRQLETQYF. In DNA, the CDR3 is TGCAGCGTTCGACAGCTAGAGACCCAGTACTTC.